This T cell receptor (beta chain) was obtained from a study of T cell responses to AZD1222 COVID-19 vaccine. This CDR3 has 14 amino acids. The ends were cut back, 1 base at V and 1 base at J, with 7 bases in the middle. Germline CDR1 reads MGHRA; CDR2 reads YSYEKL. The repertoire was sequenced with immunoSEQ multiplex PCR; TCRdb's copy has only in-frame clones and lacks some. This table has 90,000 to 150,000 clones, roughly 87% appearing once. Of note for this clone: Its antigen is currently unknown.

Overall study results and limits: Recipients of two AZD1222 doses showed rising Spike-specific TCR breadth and depth.

This rearrangement joins TRBV4-1 to TRBJ2-5; D remains unclear. The input for sequencing was peripheral blood, taken on day 0 of AZD1222 vaccination. This receptor was taken from an adult in good health. DNA for the CDR3: TGCGCCAGCAGCCAAGTGGCCCGCCAAGAGACCCAGTACTTC. Protein sequence: CASSQVARQETQYF.